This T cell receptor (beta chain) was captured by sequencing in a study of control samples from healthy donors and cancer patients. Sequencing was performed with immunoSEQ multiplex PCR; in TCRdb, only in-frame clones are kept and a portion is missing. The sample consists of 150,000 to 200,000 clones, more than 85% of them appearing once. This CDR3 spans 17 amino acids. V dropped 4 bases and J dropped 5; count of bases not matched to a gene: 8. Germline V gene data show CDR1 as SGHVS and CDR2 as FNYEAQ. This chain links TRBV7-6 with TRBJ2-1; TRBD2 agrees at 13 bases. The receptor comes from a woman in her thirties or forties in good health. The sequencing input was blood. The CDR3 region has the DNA TGTGCCAGCAGCTGGACTAGCGGGGGCCCAGAAGACAATGAGCAGTTCTTC. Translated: CASSWTSGGPEDNEQFF.